These T cell receptor beta chains were read from a single sample in a study of response to subunit inactivated influenza vaccine. TCRdb reprocessed the RT-PCR reads via MiXCR and lists one record per CDR3 protein. The table shows about 480,000 distinct CDR3 sequences, with 13% occurring only once. The material sequenced was PBMCs from blood, taken about 6 weeks after vaccination. Receptors were obtained from a man aged 45 to 65 who received an inactivated influenza vaccine. CDR3s include the opening cysteine and the closing phenylalanine or tryptophan. D genes are given only for firm matches. Not every row has a clone size; where given, it reads once, few, many or a size class.

v_call	d_call	j_call	clone_size	cdr3_nt	cdr3_aa
TRBV7-8	TRBD2	TRBJ2-1	-	TGTGCCAGCAGCCTGGGCGGGAGCGGGTTCTACAATGAGCAGTTCTTC	CASSLGGSGFYNEQFF
TRBV20-1	-	TRBJ2-1	few	TGCAGTGCCCCAGAACTAGTATTTGGCCATGAGCAGTTCTTC	CSAPELVFGHEQFF
TRBV12-3/TRBV12-4	-	TRBJ2-2	-	TGTGCCAGCAGTTTAAATACCGGCACCGGGGAGCTGTTTTTT	CASSLNTGTGELFF
TRBV5-1	-	TRBJ1-2	many	TGCGCCAGCCGAGTAGATGATTCCGCTGGCTACACCTTC	CASRVDDSAGYTF
TRBV5-1	TRBD1	TRBJ2-7	-	TGCGCCAGCAGCTTAATTCCCCGACAGGGGCACTATCGATCCTACGAGCAGTACTTC	CASSLIPRQGHYRSYEQYF
TRBV20-1	-	TRBJ2-5	-	TGCAGTGCTAGAGATTGGGGTAGGGGGGAGACCCAGTACTTC	CSARDWGRGETQYF
TRBV20-1	-	TRBJ1-2	few	TGCAGTGCTCGCAGGGAAACTAACTATGGCTACACCTTC	CSARRETNYGYTF
TRBV12-3/TRBV12-4	-	TRBJ1-2	many	TGTGCCAGCAGAAGGGGACCGATTGACGGCTACACCTTC	CASRRGPIDGYTF
TRBV12-3/TRBV12-4	-	TRBJ2-3	few	TGTGCCAGCAATCCCGGGGGAACAGATACGCAGTATTTT	CASNPGGTDTQYF
TRBV4-3	-	TRBJ2-1	-	TGCGCCAGCAGCCCCCTTTTATTCGGCAATGAGCAGTTCTTC	CASSPLLFGNEQFF
TRBV11-1	-	TRBJ1-2	-	TGTGCCAGCAGCTTATTAATCGGGGGGGCTGAAGTTAACTATGGCTACACCTTC	CASSLLIGGAEVNYGYTF
TRBV7-6	-	TRBJ2-7	-	TGTGCCAGCAGCTTAGTGTTTAACGAGCAGTACTTC	CASSLVFNEQYF
TRBV28	-	TRBJ1-2	many	TGTGCCAGCAGTTCCGTCGTGAGGAAGGGTCCCGTCTATGGCTACACCTTC	CASSSVVRKGPVYGYTF
TRBV5-1	TRBD2	TRBJ2-7	-	TGCGCCAGCAGCTGGGGGGGATTTTCCTACGAGCAGTACTTC	CASSWGGFSYEQYF
TRBV15	-	TRBJ2-1	many	TGTGCCACCAGCAGAGAGGCAGACCGAAACAATGAGCAGTTCTTC	CATSREADRNNEQFF
TRBV9	-	TRBJ2-1	many	TGTGCCAGCAGCGTAGGACAGGTGTCCTACAATGAGCAGTTCTTC	CASSVGQVSYNEQFF
TRBV11-2	-	TRBJ2-5	few	TGTGCCAGCAGCTTCACCCTCACCCAAGAGACCCAGTACTTC	CASSFTLTQETQYF
TRBV20-1	TRBD2	TRBJ2-2	few	TGCAGTGCTAGGCCGGGAGGCACGAACACCGGGGAGCTGTTTTTT	CSARPGGTNTGELFF
TRBV10-3	TRBD1	TRBJ2-7	-	TGTGCCATCAGTGAAACTGGACAGGGATACAACGAGCAGTACTTC	CAISETGQGYNEQYF
TRBV20-1	TRBD2	TRBJ2-2	-	TGCAGTGCATCAACTAGCGGGAGGGCCGGGGAGCTGTTTTTT	CSASTSGRAGELFF
TRBV20-1	-	TRBJ2-3	few	TGCAGTGCCGGAACCGGACGGAAAAGCACAGATACGCAGTATTTT	CSAGTGRKSTDTQYF
TRBV15	-	TRBJ2-1	many	TGTGCCACCAGGGGTTTAGTACTGAACAATGAGCAGTTCTTC	CATRGLVLNNEQFF
TRBV5-1	-	TRBJ1-3	-	TGCGCCAGCAGCTTGGCCGGGAGGGCTGGAAACACCATATATTTT	CASSLAGRAGNTIYF
TRBV7-9	-	TRBJ2-2	-	TGTGCCAGCAGCAAACCGTTGGACAGCACCGGGGAGCTGTTTTTT	CASSKPLDSTGELFF
TRBV7-9	-	TRBJ2-5	-	TGTGCCAGCAGCTTGTCAAGAGGGACAAGAGAGACCCAGTACTTC	CASSLSRGTRETQYF
TRBV7-2	-	TRBJ2-3	-	TGTGCCAGCAGCTTAGACGTCATAGATACGCAGTATTTT	CASSLDVIDTQYF
TRBV29-1	-	TRBJ2-2	few	TGCAGCGTTGAATTTACAAGGGCCGGGGAGCTGTTTTTT	CSVEFTRAGELFF
TRBV15	TRBD2	TRBJ2-1	many	TGTGCCACCAGCACGAGCGGGAGCTCCTACAATGAGCAGTTCTTC	CATSTSGSSYNEQFF
TRBV27	TRBD1	TRBJ2-7	-	TGTGCCAGCAGGGACAGGTCAGGGTCCTACGAGCAGTACTTC	CASRDRSGSYEQYF
TRBV5-1	-	TRBJ2-3	few	TGCGCCAGCAGCGGGGGTCCTCACAGCACAGATACGCAGTATTTT	CASSGGPHSTDTQYF
TRBV7-2	TRBD1	TRBJ2-7	many	TGTGCCAGCAGCTCCCAAGGCTGGACAGGCTTTTACGAGCAGTACTTC	CASSSQGWTGFYEQYF
TRBV13	TRBD2	TRBJ2-7	few	TGTGCCAGCAGCTTCCCTCCGCTAGGACTAGCCACCTCCTACGAGCAGTACTTC	CASSFPPLGLATSYEQYF
TRBV28	-	TRBJ2-7	many	TGTGCCAGCAACCAGGGTCCCCTCTCCTACGAGCAGTACTTC	CASNQGPLSYEQYF
TRBV20-1	TRBD2	TRBJ2-1	-	TGCAGTGCTAGAGCAAAACTAGCGGAATCCTACAATGAGCAGTTCTTC	CSARAKLAESYNEQFF
TRBV10-3	-	TRBJ2-1	-	TGTGCCATCAGTGAGTCGAGTAGCGGCAATGATGAGCAGTTCTTC	CAISESSSGNDEQFF
TRBV5-1	-	TRBJ2-1	-	TGCGCCAGCAGCCCGACGGGGTCTAGCGATGAGCAGTTCTTC	CASSPTGSSDEQFF
TRBV20-1	TRBD2	TRBJ2-7	many	TGCAGTGCTAGAGATCTAGCTAGCGGGTCCTACGAGCAGTACTTC	CSARDLASGSYEQYF
TRBV2	-	TRBJ2-3	few	TGTGCCAGCACAGTTACAGATACGCAGTATTTT	CASTVTDTQYF
TRBV12-3/TRBV12-4	TRBD1	TRBJ1-1	few	TGTGCCAGCAGTGAAACAGGGGGGAGAACTGAAGCTTTCTTT	CASSETGGRTEAFF
TRBV10-3	TRBD1	TRBJ2-7	few	TGTGCCATCAGTGAGTCGTCAGGGGGACCCTACGAGCAGTACTTC	CAISESSGGPYEQYF
TRBV4-3	-	TRBJ2-2	few	TGCGCCAGCAGCCAGGTAGAAGCCGGGGAGCTGTTTTTT	CASSQVEAGELFF
TRBV29-1	-	TRBJ2-7	few	TGCAGCGCTTCTCGGTCCAATCGCGAGCAGTACTTC	CSASRSNREQYF
TRBV3-1	-	TRBJ1-2	many	TGTGCCAGCAGCCAAGGAGGAGGGACCTATGGCTACACCTTC	CASSQGGGTYGYTF
TRBV12-3/TRBV12-4	-	TRBJ1-2	many	TGTGCCAGCAGCCTCGGAGGCTTTGGCTACACCTTC	CASSLGGFGYTF
TRBV12-3/TRBV12-4	-	TRBJ2-2	many	TGTGCCAGCAGTTTATCTTGGACTGAGACCGGGGAGCTGTTTTTT	CASSLSWTETGELFF
TRBV14	-	TRBJ1-2	-	TGTGCCAGCAGCCAAGACCTCCGGGACACGGCTTCCCAGGACTTC	CASSQDLRDTASQDF
TRBV11-2	-	TRBJ2-5	-	TGTGCCAGCACAGCTAGAGAGACCCAGTACTTC	CASTARETQYF
TRBV12-3/TRBV12-4	-	TRBJ1-1	many	TGTGCCAGCAGCCTCTGGGGGGAGGGTGCTGAAGCTTTCTTT	CASSLWGEGAEAFF
TRBV14	-	TRBJ2-5	-	TGTGCCAGCAGCCCAGTGGGGTGGGAAGAGACCCAGTACTTC	CASSPVGWEETQYF
TRBV28	-	TRBJ2-4	few	TGTGCCAGCAGTGGGGAGCCCGCCAAAAACATTCAGTACTTC	CASSGEPAKNIQYF
TRBV2	-	TRBJ1-2	few	TGTGCCAGCAGTGGTCGTGGCTATGGCTACACCTTC	CASSGRGYGYTF
TRBV10-3	-	TRBJ2-3	many	TGTGCCATCAGTCTGGGTCAAACGTCTAGCACAGATACGCAGTATTTT	CAISLGQTSSTDTQYF
TRBV4-3	TRBD2	TRBJ2-1	few	TGCGCCAGCAGCCAAGCGGCTAGCGGGGGGGCCGGGGAGCAGTTCTTC	CASSQAASGGAGEQFF